Included here is one TCR beta chain sequence, with context. The data were obtained in a study of blood T cell repertoires in COVID-19. Turning to the study itself: Samples of COVID-19 (acute and convalescent) were obtained from the United States, Italy and Spain. From T cells, B-cell-depleted T cells, or PBMCs came the material, which was cDNA or gDNA.

Methods used by the authors: By means of reference gene primer amplification, nucleated cell counts were estimated. Repertoires were generated with immunoSEQ multiplex PCR, while TCRdb's copy carries only in-frame clones and drops some. D and trimming were read from the DNA, whereas the V and J calls and clone size are those reported in that table. The sample contains nearly 350,000 clones, about nine tenths of which appear only once. The Seattle patients joined while their infection was active and were tracked longitudinally afterward. The receptor comes from a woman aged 65 to 85 with COVID-19, enrolled during active disease. The sequencing input was peripheral blood.

The CDR3 region has the DNA TGCGCCAGCAGCCAAGGAGGGGGCATTAACACTGAAGCTTTCTTT. Translation gives CASSQGGGINTEAFF. V is TRBV4-3 and J is TRBJ1-1, with 7 bases aligning to TRBD1. The CDR3 runs to 15 residues. Germline assignment: CDR1 LGHNA and CDR2 YSLEER. V was pared by 1 base and J by 2 bases, with 4 bases of the junction left unmatched.